This TCR beta chain was sequenced for a study of OX40 agonist ivuxolimab in advanced cancers. People who had autoimmune disease history or systemic immunosuppression were excluded. The table came from immunoSEQ multiplex PCR; TCRdb's copy has only in-frame clones and leaves some out. The table includes 45,000 to 65,000 clones, around 82% detected once. Regarding the study as a whole: In general, CD8+ T cells held more expanded clones than CD4+ did, on average. At doses 0.1 to 3.0 mg/kg, CD4+ and CD8+ clones expanded. At 0.1-3.0 mg/kg, partial responders had clonal expansion among the lowest observed.

The CDR3 is made up of 15 amino acids. V was shortened by 7 bases and J by 6 bases, with 21 bases between the two germline ends. Germline V CDR1 and CDR2: LNHDA, SQIVND (reference sequence). A word on this clone: The antigen remains undetermined.

The receptor was isolated from an adult with an advanced solid tumor such as melanoma, head and neck, liver or kidney cancer. Sequenced here: CD4+ or CD8+ T cells sorted from blood, sampled in a trial of the OX40 agonist ivuxolimab. The V gene is TRBV19, the J gene TRBJ1-1; D ambiguous. For the CDR3, the DNA is TGTGCCAGTACCCGCTCGGGCAGGATCAACTCTGAAGCTTTCTTT. This sequence encodes CASTRSGRINSEAFF. Variable domain in full (rest from reference TRBV19 and TRBJ1-1): DGGITQSPKYLFRKEGQNVTLSCEQNLNHDAMYWYRQDPGQGLRLIYYSQIVNDFQKGDIAEGYSVSREKKESFPLTVTSAQKNPTAFYLCASTRSGRINSEAFFGQGTRLTVV.